This is a list of T cell receptor beta chains from one sample in a study of OX40 agonist ivuxolimab in advanced cancers. Only in-frame clones appear in the TCRdb table, and some are missing; sequencing was by immunoSEQ multiplex PCR. The profile covers 65,000 to 85,000 clones, with approximately 90% appearing a single time and approximately 0.19% taken by the ten largest. The sample here was CD4+ or CD8+ T cells sorted from blood, taken in a trial of the OX40 agonist ivuxolimab. The receptors shown here come from an adult with an advanced solid tumor such as melanoma, head and neck, liver or kidney cancer. The CDR3 runs from the conserved cysteine through the conserved F or W. D genes are given only for firm matches. Clone sizes are given selectively: once, few, many, or a class where the clone is expanded.

CDR3 protein: CASTLLAGGLNTGELFF
CDR3 DNA: TGCGCCAGCACCTTACTAGCGGGAGGGCTCAACACCGGGGAGCTGTTTTTT
clone size: .
J gene: TRBJ2-2
V gene: TRBV5-1
D gene: TRBD2

CDR3 protein: CAWRGQGSTEAFF
CDR3 DNA: TGTGCCTGGAGGGGACAGGGATCCACTGAAGCTTTCTTT
clone size: .
J gene: TRBJ1-1
V gene: TRBV30
D gene: TRBD1

CDR3 protein: CASSFSGRRQETQYF
CDR3 DNA: TGCGCCAGCAGCTTTAGCGGGAGAAGGCAAGAGACCCAGTACTTC
clone size: .
J gene: TRBJ2-5
V gene: TRBV5-1
D gene: TRBD2

CDR3 protein: CASSGPGGGNTIYF
CDR3 DNA: TGTGCCAGCAGTGGTCCGGGCGGAGGAAACACCATATATTTT
clone size: .
J gene: TRBJ1-3
V gene: TRBV25-1
D gene: .

CDR3 protein: CASSLGLAGTDTQYF
CDR3 DNA: TGCGCCAGCAGCTTGGGACTAGCAGGAACAGATACGCAGTATTTT
clone size: .
J gene: TRBJ2-3
V gene: TRBV5-1
D gene: TRBD2

CDR3 protein: CASSWTSGGRETQYF
CDR3 DNA: TGTGCCAGCAGCTGGACTAGCGGCGGACGAGAGACCCAGTACTTC
clone size: .
J gene: TRBJ2-5
V gene: TRBV7-2
D gene: TRBD2

CDR3 protein: CASSASPLDVLQETQYF
CDR3 DNA: TGTGCCAGCAGTGCATCCCCCTTAGACGTCCTCCAAGAGACCCAGTACTTC
clone size: .
J gene: TRBJ2-5
V gene: TRBV25-1
D gene: .

CDR3 protein: CATKNRGDGYTF
CDR3 DNA: TGTGCTACCAAAAACAGGGGAGATGGCTACACCTTC
clone size: .
J gene: TRBJ1-2
V gene: TRBV6-5
D gene: TRBD1

CDR3 protein: CASSLAVQSGELFF
CDR3 DNA: TGCGCCAGCAGCTTGGCCGTTCAATCCGGGGAGCTGTTTTTT
clone size: .
J gene: TRBJ2-2
V gene: TRBV5-1
D gene: .

CDR3 protein: CAISTGQGNEQFF
CDR3 DNA: TGTGCCATCAGCACTGGACAGGGCAATGAGCAGTTCTTC
clone size: .
J gene: TRBJ2-1
V gene: TRBV10-3
D gene: TRBD1

CDR3 protein: CARAFDPVSPKNIQYF
CDR3 DNA: TGTGCCAGAGCGTTCGACCCCGTAAGCCCCAAAAACATTCAGTACTTC
clone size: .
J gene: TRBJ2-4
V gene: TRBV27
D gene: .

CDR3 protein: CASRGLAGTGELFF
CDR3 DNA: TGTGCCAGCCGAGGACTAGCGGGAACCGGGGAGCTGTTTTTT
clone size: .
J gene: TRBJ2-2
V gene: TRBV7-6
D gene: TRBD2

CDR3 protein: CASSLPGLGNTEAFF
CDR3 DNA: TGTGCCAGCAGCTTACCAGGGTTGGGGAACACTGAAGCTTTCTTT
clone size: .
J gene: TRBJ1-1
V gene: TRBV7-9
D gene: .

CDR3 protein: CASSTPGGPYEQYF
CDR3 DNA: TGTGCCAGTAGTACTCCAGGAGGGCCCTACGAGCAGTACTTC
clone size: .
J gene: TRBJ2-7
V gene: TRBV19
D gene: .

CDR3 protein: CASSTTGPTGELFF
CDR3 DNA: TGTGCCAGCAGCACGACCGGACCCACCGGGGAGCTGTTTTTT
clone size: .
J gene: TRBJ2-2
V gene: TRBV28
D gene: .

CDR3 protein: CASSLAAGTALHF
CDR3 DNA: TGTGCCAGCAGCTTAGCGGCCGGGACGGCGCTCCACTTT
clone size: few
J gene: TRBJ1-6
V gene: TRBV11-3
D gene: .

CDR3 protein: CASSEDRGPSDTQYF
CDR3 DNA: TGTGCCAGCAGCGAGGACAGGGGCCCATCAGATACGCAGTATTTT
clone size: .
J gene: TRBJ2-3
V gene: TRBV14
D gene: TRBD1

CDR3 protein: CASSLLSLAGVPYEQYF
CDR3 DNA: TGTGCCAGCAGTCTCCTCTCTTTAGCAGGGGTCCCCTACGAGCAGTACTTC
clone size: .
J gene: TRBJ2-7
V gene: TRBV6-7
D gene: .

CDR3 protein: CASSLNGGNYNEQFF
CDR3 DNA: TGTGCCAGCAGTCTAAACGGCGGGAATTACAATGAGCAGTTCTTC
clone size: .
J gene: TRBJ2-1
V gene: TRBV9
D gene: .

CDR3 protein: CASSWTVNTEAFF
CDR3 DNA: TGCGCCAGCAGCTGGACAGTGAACACTGAAGCTTTCTTT
clone size: few
J gene: TRBJ1-1
V gene: TRBV5-1
D gene: .

CDR3 protein: CASSKLAGVGDTQYF
CDR3 DNA: TGTGCCAGCAGCAAACTAGCGGGGGTGGGAGATACGCAGTATTTT
clone size: .
J gene: TRBJ2-3
V gene: TRBV7-9
D gene: TRBD2

CDR3 protein: CAWSVPGSGNTIYF
CDR3 DNA: TGTGCCTGGAGTGTACCAGGGTCTGGAAACACCATATATTTT
clone size: .
J gene: TRBJ1-3
V gene: TRBV30
D gene: .

CDR3 protein: CAWSNDIRDTQYF
CDR3 DNA: TGTGCCTGGAGTAACGACATCCGAGATACGCAGTATTTT
clone size: .
J gene: TRBJ2-3
V gene: TRBV30
D gene: .

CDR3 protein: CSVVPQGGSNQPQHF
CDR3 DNA: TGCAGCGTTGTTCCTCAAGGGGGTAGCAATCAGCCCCAGCATTTT
clone size: .
J gene: TRBJ1-5
V gene: TRBV29-1
D gene: .

CDR3 protein: CASSRVIHSGNTIYF
CDR3 DNA: TGTGCCAGCAGCCGGGTCATCCACTCTGGAAACACCATATATTTT
clone size: .
J gene: TRBJ1-3
V gene: TRBV7-8
D gene: .

CDR3 protein: CASSPGQGREKLFF
CDR3 DNA: TGTGCCAGTAGTCCGGGACAGGGGAGGGAAAAACTGTTTTTT
clone size: .
J gene: TRBJ1-4
V gene: TRBV19
D gene: TRBD1

CDR3 protein: CASSANRQGAETQYF
CDR3 DNA: TGTGCCAGCAGCGCCAATCGACAGGGGGCAGAGACCCAGTACTTC
clone size: .
J gene: TRBJ2-5
V gene: TRBV7-9
D gene: TRBD1

CDR3 protein: CAWSGTSGRGREQYF
CDR3 DNA: TGTGCCTGGAGTGGGACTAGCGGGAGAGGTCGCGAGCAGTACTTC
clone size: .
J gene: TRBJ2-7
V gene: TRBV30
D gene: TRBD2

CDR3 protein: CASSGGYSADEQFF
CDR3 DNA: TGTGCCAGCAGCGGGGGATACTCGGCGGATGAGCAGTTCTTC
clone size: .
J gene: TRBJ2-1
V gene: TRBV11-3
D gene: .

CDR3 protein: CASSQGQGRRNEQFF
CDR3 DNA: TGTGCCAGCAGCCAGGGGCAGGGTCGGAGAAATGAGCAGTTCTTC
clone size: .
J gene: TRBJ2-1
V gene: TRBV14
D gene: .

CDR3 protein: CASSSPRHDRGYGYTF
CDR3 DNA: TGTGCCAGTAGTAGCCCGAGACACGACAGGGGCTATGGCTACACCTTC
clone size: .
J gene: TRBJ1-2
V gene: TRBV19
D gene: TRBD1

CDR3 protein: CASSYSGTNTEAFF
CDR3 DNA: TGTGCCAGCAGTTACTCAGGGACAAACACTGAAGCTTTCTTT
clone size: .
J gene: TRBJ1-1
V gene: TRBV6-5
D gene: .

CDR3 protein: CASSLVGGPSRTQYF
CDR3 DNA: TGTGCCAGCAGCTTGGTAGGGGGGCCCAGTCGGACCCAGTACTTC
clone size: .
J gene: TRBJ2-5
V gene: TRBV5-4
D gene: .

CDR3 protein: CASNRGGPGTDTQYF
CDR3 DNA: TGTGCCAGCAACCGAGGGGGGCCTGGGACAGATACGCAGTATTTT
clone size: .
J gene: TRBJ2-3
V gene: TRBV5-4
D gene: .

CDR3 protein: CAWTRQGVGNTIYF
CDR3 DNA: TGTGCCTGGACTCGACAGGGCGTTGGAAACACCATATATTTT
clone size: once
J gene: TRBJ1-3
V gene: TRBV30
D gene: TRBD1

CDR3 protein: CASSVDILSNQPQHF
CDR3 DNA: TGCGCCAGCAGCGTGGACATTCTTAGCAATCAGCCCCAGCATTTT
clone size: few
J gene: TRBJ1-5
V gene: TRBV5-1
D gene: .

CDR3 protein: CASSLASGLAGLETQYF
CDR3 DNA: TGTGCCAGCAGCTTAGCGAGTGGACTCGCGGGTTTAGAGACCCAGTACTTC
clone size: .
J gene: TRBJ2-5
V gene: TRBV7-9
D gene: .

CDR3 protein: CASSLLVSGRANTGELFF
CDR3 DNA: TGTGCCAGCAGCTTACTTGTTAGCGGGAGAGCGAACACCGGGGAGCTGTTTTTT
clone size: .
J gene: TRBJ2-2
V gene: TRBV11-2
D gene: TRBD2

CDR3 protein: CASSPPSSTDTQYF
CDR3 DNA: TGTGCCAGCTCACCACCGTCTAGCACAGATACGCAGTATTTT
clone size: .
J gene: TRBJ2-3
V gene: TRBV18
D gene: .

CDR3 protein: CASSRRFTDTQYF
CDR3 DNA: TGTGCCAGCAGCAGGAGGTTTACAGATACGCAGTATTTT
clone size: once
J gene: TRBJ2-3
V gene: TRBV28
D gene: .

CDR3 protein: CASSLEGTEAFF
CDR3 DNA: TGCGCCAGCAGCTTGGAGGGCACTGAAGCTTTCTTT
clone size: .
J gene: TRBJ1-1
V gene: TRBV5-1
D gene: .

CDR3 protein: CAWSEGFGLAVQETQYF
CDR3 DNA: TGTGCCTGGAGTGAGGGGTTTGGGCTAGCGGTACAAGAGACCCAGTACTTC
clone size: few
J gene: TRBJ2-5
V gene: TRBV30
D gene: TRBD2

CDR3 protein: CATSRGRQLVNTEAFF
CDR3 DNA: TGTGCCACCAGCAGAGGTAGACAGTTGGTGAACACTGAAGCTTTCTTT
clone size: .
J gene: TRBJ1-1
V gene: TRBV15
D gene: .

CDR3 protein: CASSLGQGGIFLNYGYTF
CDR3 DNA: TGTGCCAGCAGCCTCGGACAGGGGGGTATCTTTCTTAACTATGGCTACACCTTC
clone size: once
J gene: TRBJ1-2
V gene: TRBV7-9
D gene: TRBD1